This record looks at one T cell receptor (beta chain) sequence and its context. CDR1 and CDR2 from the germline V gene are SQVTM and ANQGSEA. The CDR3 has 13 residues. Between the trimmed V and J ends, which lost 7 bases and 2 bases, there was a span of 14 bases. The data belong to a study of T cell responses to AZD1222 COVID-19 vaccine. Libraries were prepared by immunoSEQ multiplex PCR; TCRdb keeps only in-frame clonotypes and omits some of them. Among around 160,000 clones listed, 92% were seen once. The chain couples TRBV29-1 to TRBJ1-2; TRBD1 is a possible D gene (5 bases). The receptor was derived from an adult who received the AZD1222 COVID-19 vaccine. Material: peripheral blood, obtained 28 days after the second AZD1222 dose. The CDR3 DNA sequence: TGCAGCGCCGCCCTGGGGGGGAACTATGGCTACACCTTC. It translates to CSAALGGNYGYTF.